Listed below are T cell receptor beta chains from one sample, sequenced in a study of T cell responses to AZD1222 COVID-19 vaccine. Libraries were prepared by immunoSEQ multiplex PCR; TCRdb keeps only in-frame clonotypes and omits some of them. The data hold about 130,000 clones, with roughly 92% observed a single time. The specimen was peripheral blood, collected on day 0 of AZD1222 vaccination. These receptors came from an adult in good health. Both conserved end residues are trimmed from each CDR3.

v_gene: TRBV15
len: 15
CDR3aa: ATSRVAGGPGVWEQY

v_gene: TRBV27
len: 11
CDR3aa: ASSFGNYGGYT

v_gene: TRBV18
len: 13
CDR3aa: ASSPPSVGQRGYT

v_gene: TRBV9
len: 13
CDR3aa: ASSSQTGQGNIQY

v_gene: TRBV7-9
len: 12
CDR3aa: ASSRRQGSEKLF

v_gene: TRBV6-5
len: 12
CDR3aa: ASSPSGRGYEQY

v_gene: TRBV9
len: 13
CDR3aa: ASSLSVGPREPQH

v_gene: TRBV6-2/TRBV6-3
len: 16
CDR3aa: ASSDPSNPAGTGYGYT

v_gene: TRBV7-9
len: 9
CDR3aa: ASSLEGGYT

v_gene: TRBV6-5
len: 11
CDR3aa: ASIGGNSYEQY

v_gene: TRBV10-2
len: 9
CDR3aa: AGQRGNTIY

v_gene: TRBV7-8
len: 13
CDR3aa: ASSLHRSSYNEQF

v_gene: TRBV7-9
len: 14
CDR3aa: ASSSPLEEPTDTQY

v_gene: TRBV5-1
len: 13
CDR3aa: ASSLGLAGVDTQY

v_gene: TRBV30
len: 13
CDR3aa: AWSVPDRAGEKLF

v_gene: TRBV29-1
len: 9
CDR3aa: SVQGAGEAF

v_gene: TRBV7-2
len: 13
CDR3aa: ASSPDRGGYNEQF

v_gene: TRBV6-5
len: 12
CDR3aa: ASEDNRLNSPLH

v_gene: TRBV27
len: 11
CDR3aa: ASSLGSTDTQY

v_gene: TRBV3-1/TRBV3-2
len: 16
CDR3aa: ASSHQRRGLAVQETQY

v_gene: TRBV11-2
len: 10
CDR3aa: ASSFGARGYT

v_gene: TRBV2
len: 13
CDR3aa: ASRPDGQGGLGYT

v_gene: TRBV20-1
len: 9
CDR3aa: SSTASYEQY

v_gene: TRBV6-1
len: 16
CDR3aa: ASSKDPGQGRWGTEAF

v_gene: TRBV5-1
len: 9
CDR3aa: ASSLGGRSF

v_gene: TRBV10-1
len: 13
CDR3aa: ASSAGSANTGELF

v_gene: TRBV7-8
len: 13
CDR3aa: ASSLNGGRGEKLF

v_gene: TRBV7-3
len: 11
CDR3aa: ASSLTAYNEQF

v_gene: TRBV5-1
len: 12
CDR3aa: ASSLSSSYNEQF

v_gene: TRBV2
len: 13
CDR3aa: ASSDPERGTDTQY

v_gene: TRBV6-1
len: 14
CDR3aa: ASSEALTVDNSPLH

v_gene: TRBV6-5
len: 13
CDR3aa: ASNIPGTVNTEAF

v_gene: TRBV29-1
len: 9
CDR3aa: SVVGDYGYT

v_gene: TRBV11-2
len: 13
CDR3aa: ASSLSDGLVHEQF

v_gene: TRBV29-1
len: 17
CDR3aa: SVRGGQPTKRKMNTEAF

v_gene: TRBV27
len: 15
CDR3aa: ASSLLGGVAYNSPLH

v_gene: TRBV2
len: 9
CDR3aa: ASNSGGYTF